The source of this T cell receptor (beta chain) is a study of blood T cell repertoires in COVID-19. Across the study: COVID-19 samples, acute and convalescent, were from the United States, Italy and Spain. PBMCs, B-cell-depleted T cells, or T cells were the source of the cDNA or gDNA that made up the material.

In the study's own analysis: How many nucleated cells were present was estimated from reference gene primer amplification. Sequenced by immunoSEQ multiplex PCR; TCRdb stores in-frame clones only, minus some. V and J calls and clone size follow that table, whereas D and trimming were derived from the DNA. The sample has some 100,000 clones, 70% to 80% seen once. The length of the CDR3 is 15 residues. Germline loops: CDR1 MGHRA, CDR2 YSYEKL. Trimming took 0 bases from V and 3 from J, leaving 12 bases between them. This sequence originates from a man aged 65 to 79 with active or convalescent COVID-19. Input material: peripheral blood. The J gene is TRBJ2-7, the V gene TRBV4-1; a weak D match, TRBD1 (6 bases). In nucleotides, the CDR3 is TGCGCCAGCAGCCAAGAGGCAGGACAGAGCTACGAGCAGTACTTC. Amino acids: CASSQEAGQSYEQYF.